This TCR beta chain appears in the sequencing data of a study of post-analysis software for immune sequencing data. Turning to the study itself: Secondary progressive, relapsing-remitting and progressive-relapsing multiple sclerosis were among the included disease courses. General study points: Patients used roughly five TRBV segments, including TRBV5-6, TRBV5-1 and TRBV20-1, more often than controls. Samples from one preparation batch, clustered by F measure, grouped strongly together. The normalized Chao1 diversity of multiple sclerosis patients was significantly lower than that of controls.

This clonotype was recorded only once. Antigen: not known. The CDR3 length is 15 residues. Germline CDR1 is LGHDT and CDR2 is YNNKEL (reference sequence). J lost 5 bases, V lost 4 bases, and 9 bases had no gene match. Prepared libraries of TCR beta cDNA carried unique molecular identifiers. From the PCR reads, TCRdb called clonotypes with MiXCR, one entry per CDR3 protein. The sample comprises around 700,000 distinct CDR3 sequences, 55% to 60% of which are singletons, and around 10% rests with the top ten. The receptor comes from a girl aged 2 to 10 with multiple sclerosis. This chain connects TRBV3-1 to TRBJ2-7; TRBD1 aligns across 9 bases. Sample: blood. Here the CDR3 reads CASSLEGQGSHEQYF. For the CDR3, the DNA is TGTGCCAGCAGCCTCGAGGGACAGGGTTCCCACGAGCAGTACTTC.